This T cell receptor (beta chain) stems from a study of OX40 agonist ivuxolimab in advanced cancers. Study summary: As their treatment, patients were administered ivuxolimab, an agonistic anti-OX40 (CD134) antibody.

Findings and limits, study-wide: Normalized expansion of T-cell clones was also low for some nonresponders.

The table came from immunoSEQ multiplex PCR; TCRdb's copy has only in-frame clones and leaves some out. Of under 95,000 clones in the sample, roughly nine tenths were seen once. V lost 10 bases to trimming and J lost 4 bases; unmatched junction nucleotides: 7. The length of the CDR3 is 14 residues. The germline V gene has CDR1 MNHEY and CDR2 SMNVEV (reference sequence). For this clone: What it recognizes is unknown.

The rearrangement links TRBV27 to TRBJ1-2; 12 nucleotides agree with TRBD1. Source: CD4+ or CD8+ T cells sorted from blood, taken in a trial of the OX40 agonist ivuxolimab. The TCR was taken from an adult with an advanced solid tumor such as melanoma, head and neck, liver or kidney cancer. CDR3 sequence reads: CATGTGGAGYGYTF. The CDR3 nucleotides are TGTGCCACCGGGACAGGGGGCGCGGGCTATGGCTACACCTTC.